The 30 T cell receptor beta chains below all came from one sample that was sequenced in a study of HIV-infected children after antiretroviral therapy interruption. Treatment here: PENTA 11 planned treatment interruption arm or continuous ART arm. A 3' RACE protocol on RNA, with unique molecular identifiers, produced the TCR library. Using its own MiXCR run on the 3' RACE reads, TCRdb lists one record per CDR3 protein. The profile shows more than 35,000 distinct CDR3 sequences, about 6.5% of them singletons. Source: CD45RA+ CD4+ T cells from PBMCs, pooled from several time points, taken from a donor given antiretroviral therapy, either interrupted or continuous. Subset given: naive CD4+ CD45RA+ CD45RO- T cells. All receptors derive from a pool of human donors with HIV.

The CDR3 bases are TGTGCCAGCTCACCCCCGGGCGGCTACGAGCAGTACTTC. As protein: CASSPPGGYEQYF. This rearrangement joins TRBV18 to TRBJ2-7; D uncertain. CDR3 length equals 13 residues. Germline CDR1 KGHSH, CDR2 LQKENI. V was pared by 3 bases and J by 3 bases, with 9 bases between.

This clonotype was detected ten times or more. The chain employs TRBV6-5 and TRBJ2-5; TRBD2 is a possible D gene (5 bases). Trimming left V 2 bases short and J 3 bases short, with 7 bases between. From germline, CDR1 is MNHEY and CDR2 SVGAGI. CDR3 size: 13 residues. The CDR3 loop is CASSYRGKETQYF. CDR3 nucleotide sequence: TGTGCCAGCAGTTACCGGGGAAAAGAGACCCAGTACTTC.

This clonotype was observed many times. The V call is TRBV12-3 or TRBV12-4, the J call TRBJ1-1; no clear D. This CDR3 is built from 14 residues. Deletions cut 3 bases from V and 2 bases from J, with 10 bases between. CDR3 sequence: CASSLRRDNTEAFF. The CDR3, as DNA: TGTGCCAGCAGTTTGAGGAGGGATAACACTGAAGCTTTCTTT.

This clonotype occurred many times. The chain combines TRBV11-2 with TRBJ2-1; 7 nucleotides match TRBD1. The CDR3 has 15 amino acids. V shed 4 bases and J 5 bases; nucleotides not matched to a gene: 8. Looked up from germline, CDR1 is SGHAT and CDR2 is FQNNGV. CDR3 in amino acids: CASSSYRGRNNEQFF. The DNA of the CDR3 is TGTGCCAGCAGCTCATACAGGGGTCGGAACAATGAGCAGTTCTTC. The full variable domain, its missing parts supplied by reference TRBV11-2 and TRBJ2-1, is EAGVAQSPRYKIIEKRQSVAFWCNPISGHATLYWYQQILGQGPKLLIQFQNNGVVDDSQLPKDRFSAERLKGVDSTLKIQPAKLEDSAVYLCASSSYRGRNNEQFFGPGTRLTVL.

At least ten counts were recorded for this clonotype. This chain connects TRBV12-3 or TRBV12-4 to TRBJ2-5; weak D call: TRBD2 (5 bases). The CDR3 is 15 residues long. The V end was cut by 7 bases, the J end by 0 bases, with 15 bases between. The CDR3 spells CASTARRADQETQYF. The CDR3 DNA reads TGTGCCAGCACCGCAAGGCGAGCGGACCAAGAGACCCAGTACTTC.

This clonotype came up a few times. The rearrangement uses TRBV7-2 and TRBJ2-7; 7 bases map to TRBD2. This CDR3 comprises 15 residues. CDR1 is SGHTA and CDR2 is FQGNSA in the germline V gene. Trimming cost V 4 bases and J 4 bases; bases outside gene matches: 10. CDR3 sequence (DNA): TGTGCCAGCAGCTCTGGGACTTGGGAGGGATACGAGCAGTACTTC. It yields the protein CASSSGTWEGYEQYF.

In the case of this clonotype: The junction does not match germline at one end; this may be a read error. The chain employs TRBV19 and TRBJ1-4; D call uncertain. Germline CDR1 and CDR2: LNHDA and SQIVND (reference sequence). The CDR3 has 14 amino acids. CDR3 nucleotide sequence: TGTGCCAGCAGTACAGAAAATTCCAACGAAAGATTATTTTTC. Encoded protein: CASSTENSNERLFF.

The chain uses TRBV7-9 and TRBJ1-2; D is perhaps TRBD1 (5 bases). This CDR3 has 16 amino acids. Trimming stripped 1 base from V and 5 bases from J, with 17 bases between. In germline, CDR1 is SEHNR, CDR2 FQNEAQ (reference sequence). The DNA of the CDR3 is TGTGCCAGCAGCTTAGAGTGGGCAGGGAAGGCTTATGGCTACACCTTC. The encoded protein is CASSLEWAGKAYGYTF.

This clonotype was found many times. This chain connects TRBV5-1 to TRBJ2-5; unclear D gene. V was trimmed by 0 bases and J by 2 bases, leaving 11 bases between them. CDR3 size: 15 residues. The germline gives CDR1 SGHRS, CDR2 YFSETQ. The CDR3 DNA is TGCGCCAGCAGCTTGGGCAGGAGCACTCAAGAGACCCAGTACTTC. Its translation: CASSLGRSTQETQYF.

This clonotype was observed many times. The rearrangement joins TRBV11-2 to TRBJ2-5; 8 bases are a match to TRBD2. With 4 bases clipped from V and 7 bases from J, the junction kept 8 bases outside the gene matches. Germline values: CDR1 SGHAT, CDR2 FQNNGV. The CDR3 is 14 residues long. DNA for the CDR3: TGTGCCAGCAGCTATTACGGGAGGGCCGGGACCCAGTACTTC. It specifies CASSYYGRAGTQYF.

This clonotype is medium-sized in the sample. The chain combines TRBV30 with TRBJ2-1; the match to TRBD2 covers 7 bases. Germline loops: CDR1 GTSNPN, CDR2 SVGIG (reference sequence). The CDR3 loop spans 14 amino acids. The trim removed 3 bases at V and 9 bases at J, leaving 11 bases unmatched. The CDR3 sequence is CAWRGTGGVAEQFF. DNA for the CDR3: TGTGCCTGGAGAGGGACTGGGGGGGTTGCTGAGCAGTTCTTC.

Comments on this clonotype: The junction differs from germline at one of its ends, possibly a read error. This CDR3 is CASSPGVQNTLYF. The CDR3 coding sequence is TGTGCCAGCAGCCCTGGGGTTCAAAACACCTTGTACTTT. The J gene is TRBJ2-4, the V gene TRBV4-1, with no clear D. CDR3 length equals 13 residues. Germline V lookup: CDR1 MGHRA, CDR2 YSYEKL.

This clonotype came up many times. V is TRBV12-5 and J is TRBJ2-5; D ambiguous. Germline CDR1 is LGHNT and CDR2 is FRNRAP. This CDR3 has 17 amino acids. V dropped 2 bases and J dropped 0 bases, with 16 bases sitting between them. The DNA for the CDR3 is TGTGCTAGTGGTTTGCCTACCGCTGGTGGGCACCAAGAGACCCAGTACTTC. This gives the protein CASGLPTAGGHQETQYF.

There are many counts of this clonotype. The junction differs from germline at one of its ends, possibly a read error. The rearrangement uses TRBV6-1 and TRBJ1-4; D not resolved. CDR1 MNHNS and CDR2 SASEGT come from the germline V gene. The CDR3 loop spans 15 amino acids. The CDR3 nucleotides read TGTGCCAGCAGTGATGCCACAGTTTCCAACGAAAGATTATTTTTC. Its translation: CASSDATVSNERLFF.

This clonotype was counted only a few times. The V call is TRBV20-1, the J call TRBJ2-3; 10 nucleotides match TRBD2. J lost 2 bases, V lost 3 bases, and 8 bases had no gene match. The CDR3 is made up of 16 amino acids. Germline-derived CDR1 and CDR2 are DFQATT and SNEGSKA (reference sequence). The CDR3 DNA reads TGCAGTGCTAGTAGACCTAGCGGGGGCCTCACAGATACGCAGTATTTT. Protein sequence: CSASRPSGGLTDTQYF.

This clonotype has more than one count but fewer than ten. The CDR3 nucleotides read TGCAGTGCTAGCCGTCATGGGGTACCACCCCTCCACTTT. Encoded protein: CSASRHGVPPLHF. The chain combines TRBV20-1 with TRBJ1-6; D is unclear. V gave up 3 bases and J gave up 11 bases, with 14 bases separating them. The CDR3 has 13 residues. From germline, CDR1 is DFQATT and CDR2 SNEGSKA (reference sequence).

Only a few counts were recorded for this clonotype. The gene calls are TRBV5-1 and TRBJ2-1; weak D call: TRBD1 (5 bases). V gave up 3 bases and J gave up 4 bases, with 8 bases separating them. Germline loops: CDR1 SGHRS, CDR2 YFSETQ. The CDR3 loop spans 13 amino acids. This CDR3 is CASSYGAYNEQFF. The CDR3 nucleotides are TGCGCCAGCAGCTATGGGGCATACAATGAGCAGTTCTTC.

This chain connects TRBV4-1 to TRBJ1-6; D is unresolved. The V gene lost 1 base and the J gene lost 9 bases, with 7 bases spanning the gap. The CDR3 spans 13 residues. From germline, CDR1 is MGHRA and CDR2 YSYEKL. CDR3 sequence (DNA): TGCGCCAGCAGCCAAGTTCGGGTTTCACCCCTCCACTTT. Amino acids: CASSQVRVSPLHF.

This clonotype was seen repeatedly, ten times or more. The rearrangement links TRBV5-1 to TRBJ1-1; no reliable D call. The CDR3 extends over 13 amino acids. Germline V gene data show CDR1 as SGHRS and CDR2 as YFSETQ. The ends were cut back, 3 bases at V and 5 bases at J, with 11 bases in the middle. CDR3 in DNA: TGCGCCAGCAGCTCTAAGACGGGTACTGAAGCTTTCTTT. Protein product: CASSSKTGTEAFF.

The DNA of the CDR3 is TGTGCCAGCAGTCTCACGACAGGGATCGCCAATCAGCCCCAGCATTTT. Translating gives CASSLTTGIANQPQHF. V usage is TRBV28 and J usage is TRBJ1-5; 7 bases align to TRBD1. V shed 5 bases and J 3 bases; nucleotides not matched to a gene: 10. This CDR3 has 16 amino acids. Germline-derived CDR1 and CDR2 are MDHEN and SYDVKM.

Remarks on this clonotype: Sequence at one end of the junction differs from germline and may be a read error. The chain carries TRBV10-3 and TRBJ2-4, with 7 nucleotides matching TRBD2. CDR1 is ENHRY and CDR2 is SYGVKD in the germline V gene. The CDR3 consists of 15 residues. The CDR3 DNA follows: TGTGCCAGCGGTACTGGGGGGGTTAGTCAAAACACCTTGTACTTT. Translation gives CASGTGGVSQNTLYF.

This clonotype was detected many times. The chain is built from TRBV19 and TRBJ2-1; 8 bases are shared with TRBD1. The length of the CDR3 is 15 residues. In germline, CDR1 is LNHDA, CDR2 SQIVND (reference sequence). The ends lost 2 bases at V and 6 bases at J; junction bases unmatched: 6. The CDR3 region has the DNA TGTGCCAGTAGTATATGGCAGGGGGCAGTCAATGAGCAGTTCTTC. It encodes CASSIWQGAVNEQFF.

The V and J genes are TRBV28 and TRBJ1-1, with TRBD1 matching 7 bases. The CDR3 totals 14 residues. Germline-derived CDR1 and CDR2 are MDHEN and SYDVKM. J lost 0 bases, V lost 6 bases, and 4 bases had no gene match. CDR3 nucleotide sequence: TGTGCCAGCAGCTACAGGGGAATGAACACTGAAGCTTTCTTT. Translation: CASSYRGMNTEAFF.

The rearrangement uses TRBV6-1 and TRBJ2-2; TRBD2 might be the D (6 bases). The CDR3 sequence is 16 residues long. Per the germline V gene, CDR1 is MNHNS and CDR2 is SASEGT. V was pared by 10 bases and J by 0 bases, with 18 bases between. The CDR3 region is CATRVTSGANTGELFF. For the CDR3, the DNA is TGTGCCACCCGAGTCACGTCGGGGGCGAACACCGGGGAGCTGTTTTTT.

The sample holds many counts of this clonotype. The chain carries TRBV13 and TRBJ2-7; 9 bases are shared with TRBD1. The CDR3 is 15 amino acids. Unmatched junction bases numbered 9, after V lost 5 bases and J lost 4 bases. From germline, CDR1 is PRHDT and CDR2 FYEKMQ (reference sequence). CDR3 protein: CASSASGTGNYEQYF. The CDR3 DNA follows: TGTGCCAGCAGCGCTTCCGGGACAGGGAATTACGAGCAGTACTTC.

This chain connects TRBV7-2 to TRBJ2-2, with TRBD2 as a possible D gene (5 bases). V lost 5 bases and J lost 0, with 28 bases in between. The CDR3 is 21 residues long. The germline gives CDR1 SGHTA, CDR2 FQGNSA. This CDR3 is CASSRQRWALTGTANTGELFF. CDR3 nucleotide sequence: TGTGCCAGCAGCAGGCAGCGATGGGCCTTGACGGGAACAGCGAACACCGGGGAGCTGTTTTTT.

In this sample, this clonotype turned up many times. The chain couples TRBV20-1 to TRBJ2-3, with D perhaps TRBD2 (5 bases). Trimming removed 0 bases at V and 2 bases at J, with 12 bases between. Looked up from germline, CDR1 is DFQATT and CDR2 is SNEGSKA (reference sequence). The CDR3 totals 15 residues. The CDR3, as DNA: TGCAGTGCTAGAGACGATGGACTTCACACAGATACGCAGTATTTT. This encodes CSARDDGLHTDTQYF.

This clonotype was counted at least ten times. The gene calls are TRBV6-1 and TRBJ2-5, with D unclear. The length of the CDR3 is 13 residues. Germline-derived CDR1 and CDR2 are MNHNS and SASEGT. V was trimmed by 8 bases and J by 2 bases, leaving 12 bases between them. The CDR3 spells CASARVPQETQYF. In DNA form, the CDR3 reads TGTGCCAGCGCAAGGGTACCTCAAGAGACCCAGTACTTC.

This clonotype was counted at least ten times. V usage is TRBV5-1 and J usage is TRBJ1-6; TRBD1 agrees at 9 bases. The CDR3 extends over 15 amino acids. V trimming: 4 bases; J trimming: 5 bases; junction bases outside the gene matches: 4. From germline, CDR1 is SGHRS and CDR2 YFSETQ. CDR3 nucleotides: TGCGCCAGCAGCCCCGGGACAGGGCATAATTCACCCCTCCACTTT. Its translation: CASSPGTGHNSPLHF.

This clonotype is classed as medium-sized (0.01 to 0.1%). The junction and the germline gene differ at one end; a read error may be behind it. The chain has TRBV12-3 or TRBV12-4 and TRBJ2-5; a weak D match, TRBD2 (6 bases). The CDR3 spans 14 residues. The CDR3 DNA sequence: TGTGCAAGCAGCTTAGATGGGGGGAAAGACACCCAGTACTTT. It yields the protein CASSLDGGKDTQYF.